Sequencing of this T cell receptor (beta chain) was carried out in a study of prognosis after radiotherapy for stage I lung cancer (dated by TCRdb to the early 2020s). Regarding the study in general: Between April 2018 and early 2019, fewer than 20 patients with stage I NSCLC were enrolled in Nanjing, China. Approximately 15 cases involved newly diagnosed primary stage I lung tumors, and five involved oligometastatic NSCLC subsequent to surgical resection of the primary tumor. All patients were considered medically inoperable, owing to comorbidities in some 11 and refusal of surgery in 6 or 7. The cohort included under 15 men and about 6 women, with a median age of approximately 74 years and a range of roughly 53 to 85 years. Squamous cell carcinoma histology was identified in 7 or 8 patients, and adenocarcinoma histology was identified in twelve patients. SBRT was given in 3 to 5 fractions with a biologically effective dose of at least 100 Gy, using image-guided IMRT or VMAT. SBRT was not combined with any concurrent therapy in any patient. Distant metastases were developed by four of the 19 patients after SBRT, at a median of 7 months, whereas no significant progression was observed in the other 15 patients. The study profiled peripheral blood TCR beta repertoires from stage I NSCLC patients before and after stereotactic body radiotherapy and related them to distant failure. A total of 40 or so blood samples from around 19 patients were sequenced, with one sample obtained before and one obtained after SBRT for each patient.

This clonotype came up many times. There is no known antigen for this receptor. The input lacks base qualities; no much larger clone sits a single base away. Results the study describes overall, beyond this receptor: TRBV and TRBJ usage frequencies reportedly differed by metastasis status, in two V genes at baseline and in several V and two J genes after SBRT. Tumor specificity of expanded TCR clones was not determined. Unique TCR clone counts fell after SBRT (median about 9,700 before versus fewer than 7,500 after; Wilcoxon paired P=0.011). Post-SBRT Shannon entropy and its change from baseline were lower in patients who developed distant metastases; baseline Shannon entropy was not associated with metastases. The study was limited by the small cohort and short follow-up, and independent validation of the study findings is required. All reported P values were unadjusted for multiple comparisons.

Two rounds of multiplex PCR on genomic DNA were used to amplify the TCR beta CDR3 region. In the first PCR round, primers specific to each TRBV and TRBJ gene were used, and the primer sequences were filed in Chinese patent CN105087789A. Universal primers were used in the second round of PCR. The Roche High Pure PCR Template Preparation Kit was used to extract genomic DNA from the frozen PBMCs. An Illumina HiSeq 3000 was used to sequence the libraries paired-end with 151 bp reads. Turning to the authors' computational methods: CutAdapt was used to remove raw reads lacking the multiplex PCR primer sequences. Using PEAR, the high-quality paired reads were merged into contigs. TRB V, D and J gene segments were assigned to each contig with MiXCR by alignment to reference sequences. To remove sequencing errors, CDR3 sequences were clustered according to base quality and sequence similarity. Shannon entropy normalized by the natural log of productive TCR sequence number was used as the measure of diversity. Clonality was defined as one minus Shannon entropy divided by the natural log of the number of unique clonotypes. Using the Youden index from ROC curves, the researchers picked the repertoire-metric cut-offs for progression-free survival, and all analyses were carried out in R 3.5.3. Starting from the raw public reads, TCRdb applied fastp trimming at Q25, assembled clones with MiXCR and retained in-frame beta chains. Each CDR3 protein appears once, grouped with its most common genes and DNA. TCRdb, not the authors, supplied the V and J calls. Recorded for this sample are 25,000 to 30,000 distinct CDR3 sequences; about 41% of them occurred a single time. The ten largest account for roughly a third of the sample.

A distance of 14 bases separates the germline ends of V and J, which lose 10 bases and 10 bases respectively. In the germline V gene, CDR1 corresponds to MNHNS and CDR2 to SASEGT. The CDR3 has 11 amino acids, counting the end cysteine and phenylalanine. Here the CDR3 DNA is all that survives: 33 bases in frame from base 1. All patients had node-negative disease on CT and PET/CT, and none had a history of other malignancies or had previously received chemotherapy or radiotherapy. Around 5.5 milliliters of peripheral venous blood were drawn into EDTA tubes at each of two time points. PBMCs were isolated by Ficoll-Paque Plus density-gradient centrifugation. Right after collection, samples were placed at -80 degrees C and kept there until analysis.

In this chain, TRBV6-1 is recombined with TRBJ2-1, with the D call perhaps TRBD1 or TRBD2, each one matching 6 bases. The origin of this receptor is a donor aged 50 or older with non-small cell lung cancer. Here the sequenced sample was PBMCs, taken before or after stereotactic body radiation therapy (not recorded which). The DNA is as follows: TGTGCCACGAGGAGGGGGAGCGAGCAGTTCTTC. It translates as CATRRGSEQFF.